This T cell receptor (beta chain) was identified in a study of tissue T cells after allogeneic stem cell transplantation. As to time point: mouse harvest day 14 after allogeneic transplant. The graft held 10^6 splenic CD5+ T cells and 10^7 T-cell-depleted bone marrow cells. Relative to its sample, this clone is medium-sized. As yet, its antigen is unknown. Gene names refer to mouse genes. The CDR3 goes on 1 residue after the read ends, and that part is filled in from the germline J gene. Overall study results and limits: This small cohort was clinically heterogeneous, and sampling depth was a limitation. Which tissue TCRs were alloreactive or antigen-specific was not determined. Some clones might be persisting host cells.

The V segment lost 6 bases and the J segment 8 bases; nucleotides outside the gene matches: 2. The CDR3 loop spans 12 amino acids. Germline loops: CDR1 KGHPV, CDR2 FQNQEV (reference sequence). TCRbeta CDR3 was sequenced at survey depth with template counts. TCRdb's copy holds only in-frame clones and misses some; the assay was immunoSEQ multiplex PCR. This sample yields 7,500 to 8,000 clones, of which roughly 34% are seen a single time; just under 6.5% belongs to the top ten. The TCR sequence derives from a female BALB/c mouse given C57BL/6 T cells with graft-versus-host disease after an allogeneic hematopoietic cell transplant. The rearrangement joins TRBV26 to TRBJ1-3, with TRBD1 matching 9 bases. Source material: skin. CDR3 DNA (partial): TGTGCCAGCAGACGGGACAGGGATACGCTCTAT. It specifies CASRRDRDTLY. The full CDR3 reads CASRRDRDTLYF.